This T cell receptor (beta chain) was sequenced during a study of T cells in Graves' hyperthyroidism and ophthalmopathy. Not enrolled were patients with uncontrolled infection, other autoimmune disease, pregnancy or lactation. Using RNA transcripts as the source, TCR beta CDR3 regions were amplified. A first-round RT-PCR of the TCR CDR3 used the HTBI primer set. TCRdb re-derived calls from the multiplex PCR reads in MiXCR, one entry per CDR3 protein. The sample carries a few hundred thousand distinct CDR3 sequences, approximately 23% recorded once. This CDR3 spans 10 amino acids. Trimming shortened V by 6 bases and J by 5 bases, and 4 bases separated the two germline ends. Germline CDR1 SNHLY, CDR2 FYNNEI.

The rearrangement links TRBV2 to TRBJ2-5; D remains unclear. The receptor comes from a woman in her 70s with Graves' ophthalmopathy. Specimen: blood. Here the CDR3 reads CASSMETQYF. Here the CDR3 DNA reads TGTGCCAGCAGCATGGAGACCCAGTACTTC.